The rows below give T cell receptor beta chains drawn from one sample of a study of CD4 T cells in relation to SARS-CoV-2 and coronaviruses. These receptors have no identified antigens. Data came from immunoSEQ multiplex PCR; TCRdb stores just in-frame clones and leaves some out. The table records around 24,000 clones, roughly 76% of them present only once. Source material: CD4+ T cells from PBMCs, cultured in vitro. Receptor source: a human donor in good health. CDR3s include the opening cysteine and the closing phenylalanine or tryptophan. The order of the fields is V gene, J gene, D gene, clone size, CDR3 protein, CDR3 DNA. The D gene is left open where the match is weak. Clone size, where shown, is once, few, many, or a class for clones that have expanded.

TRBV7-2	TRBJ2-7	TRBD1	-	CASSAGQGREQYF	TGTGCCAGCAGCGCCGGACAGGGTCGGGAGCAGTACTTC
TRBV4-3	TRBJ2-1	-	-	CASSQDLTGSIFF	TGCGCCAGCAGCCAAGATCTAACGGGAAGTATATTCTTC
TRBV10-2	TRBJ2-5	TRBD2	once	CASSFLGRGAQETQYF	TGCGCCAGCAGTTTCCTCGGGCGGGGGGCCCAAGAGACCCAGTACTTC
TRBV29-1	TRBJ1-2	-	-	CSVILNYGYTF	TGCAGCGTTATCCTCAACTATGGCTACACCTTC
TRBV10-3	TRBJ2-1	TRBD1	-	CAISESEGGTGSNEQFF	TGTGCCATCAGTGAGTCGGAAGGAGGGACAGGTTCCAATGAGCAGTTCTTC
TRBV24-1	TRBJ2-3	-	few	CATSDPTTRPDNTDTQYF	TGTGCCACCAGTGATCCAACAACTAGACCCGATAACACAGATACGCAGTATTTT
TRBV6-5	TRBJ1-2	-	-	CASSYNQRRANYGYTF	TGTGCCAGCAGTTATAATCAGCGGCGCGCTAACTATGGCTACACCTTC
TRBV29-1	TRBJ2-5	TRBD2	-	CSVGGFVSGGPETQYF	TGCAGCGTTGGCGGTTTCGTTAGCGGGGGGCCAGAGACCCAGTACTTC
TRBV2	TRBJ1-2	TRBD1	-	CASRLGQGPVAGYTF	TGTGCCAGCAGGCTCGGACAGGGGCCAGTGGCTGGCTACACCTTC
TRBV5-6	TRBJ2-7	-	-	CASSFVGPYEQYF	TGTGCCAGCAGCTTCGTGGGTCCCTACGAGCAGTACTTC
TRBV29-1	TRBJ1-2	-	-	CSVEEPGYTF	TGCAGCGTTGAAGAACCTGGCTACACCTTC
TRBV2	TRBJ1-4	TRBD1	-	CASSSTGTGVEKLFF	TGTGCCAGCAGTTCTACCGGGACAGGGGTCGAAAAACTGTTTTTT
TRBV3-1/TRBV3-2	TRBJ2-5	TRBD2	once	CASSPGTSGETQYF	TGTGCCAGCAGCCCCGGGACTAGCGGGGAGACCCAGTACTTC
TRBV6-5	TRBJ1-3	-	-	CASSYQDASGNTIYF	TGTGCCAGCAGTTACCAGGACGCGTCCGGAAACACCATATATTTT